Presented here are 20 T cell receptor beta chains from one specimen sequenced in a study of cytomegalovirus exposure and HLA in healthy donors. With 60 Vbeta and 13 Jbeta primers, the PCR was carried out. Measured with immunoSEQ multiplex PCR; TCRdb has only the in-frame clones, and not every one. Of approximately 170,000 clones detected, roughly 80% appear once; the ten largest clones hold 1.3%. The sample consisted of PBMCs. All receptors derive from a man between 50 and 59 years old in good health and CMV-seropositive.

J is TRBJ2-7 and V is TRBV7-2; 8 nucleotides match TRBD1. The CDR3 runs 18 residues. CDR1 SGHTA and CDR2 FQGNSA come from the germline V gene. The junction had 19 bases not matched to a gene; V was cut back by 5 bases and J by 4 bases. The CDR3, as DNA: TGTGCCAGCAGCCCCCAACCCTCGACTCAGGGGGCGGGGTACGAGCAGTACTTC. This translates into CASSPQPSTQGAGYEQYF.

This clone was found once. V is TRBV27 and J is TRBJ2-2, with TRBD2 identical over 10 bases. CDR1 and CDR2 from the germline V gene are MNHEY and SMNVEV (reference sequence). The CDR3 has 14 amino acids. The ends lost 6 bases at V and 6 bases at J; junction bases unmatched: 4. The CDR3 protein is CASSTSGTSGELFF. Written as DNA, the CDR3 is TGTGCCAGCAGCACTAGCGGGACATCCGGGGAGCTGTTTTTT.

The rearrangement uses TRBV28 and TRBJ1-3; D is perhaps TRBD1 (5 bases). The germline V and J ends were trimmed by 4 bases and 0 bases, with 10 bases remaining between them. CDR3 length: 15 amino acids. CDR1 is MDHEN and CDR2 is SYDVKM in the germline V gene. CDR3 sequence reads: CASSSQDPSGNTIYF. DNA for the CDR3: TGTGCCAGCAGTTCACAGGACCCCTCTGGAAACACCATATATTTT.

This chain links TRBV6-4 with TRBJ2-1, with TRBD2 matching 8 bases. CDR3 size: 15 residues. Germline V gene sequence: CDR1 MRHNA, CDR2 SNTAGT. With 5 bases clipped from V and 2 bases from J, the junction kept 5 bases outside the gene matches. For the CDR3, the DNA is TGTGCCAGCAGTTCCACTAGCGGTGCCTACAATGAGCAGTTCTTC. Its translation: CASSSTSGAYNEQFF.

This chain joins TRBV6-1 and TRBJ2-3; 10 bases map to TRBD2. Trimming removed 4 bases from V and 0 bases from J; junction bases left unmatched: 13. The CDR3 has 19 amino acids. The germline CDR1 and CDR2 sequences are MNHNS and SASEGT. The CDR3 DNA reads as TGTGCCAGCAGTGGTCCGTGGGGACTAGCGAAAAGAAGCACAGATACGCAGTATTTT. It yields the protein CASSGPWGLAKRSTDTQYF.

This clone was picked up one time. No conserved phenylalanine or tryptophan is present at the end of the CDR3, so a read error is the likely explanation. It is unclear where the CDR3 begins or ends on the DNA, so no DNA is shown, and the CDR3 is as TCRdb lists it. The V gene is TRBV5-1, the J gene TRBJ1-2; no check of the table's D call, TRBD1, against the DNA was made. The germline gives CDR1 SGHRS, CDR2 YFSETQ. The CDR3 is made up of 8 amino acids, end residues included. CDR3 in amino acids: CASSLIGH.

The genes are TRBV28 and TRBJ2-7, with TRBD2 matching 7 bases. This CDR3 region has 16 residues. CDR1 is MDHEN, CDR2 SYDVKM, per germline. V was clipped by 6 bases and J by 7 bases; unmatched bases: 18. Here the CDR3 reads CASSSSGASGLQEQYF. CDR3 nucleotides: TGTGCCAGCAGCTCTAGTGGGGCTAGCGGATTACAGGAGCAGTACTTC.

The chain combines TRBV5-1 with TRBJ2-2; D is unclear. The V end was cut by 4 bases, the J end by 5 bases, with 12 bases between. The CDR3 has 14 amino acids. Germline-derived CDR1 and CDR2 are SGHRS and YFSETQ. DNA of the CDR3: TGCGCCAGCAGCCGTGGGCAGGAAACCGGGGAGCTGTTTTTT. It translates to CASSRGQETGELFF.

The rearrangement uses TRBV14 and TRBJ2-7; D is undetermined. The V end was cut by 7 bases, the J end by 2 bases, with 15 bases between. The CDR3 contains 14 residues. The germline V gene encodes CDR1 SGHDN and CDR2 FVKESK. The CDR3 here is CASIDRALPYEQYF. CDR3 nucleotide sequence: TGTGCCAGCATCGATAGAGCCCTCCCCTACGAGCAGTACTTC. The variable domain in full, with the rest retrieved from reference TRBV14 and TRBJ2-7, is EAGVTQFPSHSVIEKGQTVTLRCDPISGHDNLYWYRRVMGKEIKFLLHFVKESKQDESGMPNNRFLAERTGGTYSTLKVQPAELEDSGVYFCASIDRALPYEQYFGPGTRLTVT.

The CDR3 here is CAWSPLAGVTDTQYF. CDR3 DNA sequence: TGTGCCTGGAGTCCCCTAGCGGGAGTCACAGATACGCAGTATTTT. The chain has TRBV30 and TRBJ2-3; 10 bases map to TRBD2. J lost 2 bases, V lost 2 bases, and 4 bases had no gene match. This CDR3 is built from 15 residues. Germline CDR1 GTSNPN, CDR2 SVGIG (reference sequence).

The CDR3 loop is CAISDPGTGKTYEQYF. The CDR3 coding sequence is TGTGCCATCAGTGACCCCGGGACAGGGAAGACCTACGAGCAGTACTTC. The chain is built from TRBV10-3 and TRBJ2-7; 9 bases are shared with TRBD1. The ends lost 3 bases at V and 2 bases at J; junction bases unmatched: 8. The CDR3 is made up of 16 amino acids. CDR1 and CDR2 (germline): ENHRY, SYGVKD.

In this sample, this clone turned up once. The chain combines TRBV11-1 with TRBJ2-5; a possible D gene is TRBD2 (6 bases). Germline V CDR1 and CDR2: SGHAT, FQDESV (reference sequence). The CDR3 has 13 residues. V gave up 8 bases and J gave up 5 bases, with 15 bases separating them. CDR3 loop: CASSRDLRETQYF. The CDR3 DNA sequence: TGTGCCAGCTCAAGGGACTTGAGGGAGACCCAGTACTTC.

On this clone itself: Other DNA sequences in this sample translate to the same CDR3. V is TRBV30 and J is TRBJ2-3; D is unresolved. CDR1 is GTSNPN and CDR2 is SVGIG in the germline V gene (reference sequence). Trimming pared 2 bases from V and 0 bases from J, leaving 6 bases between. The CDR3 runs to 13 residues. CDR3 protein: CAWSPGSTDTQYF. The CDR3 bases are TGTGCCTGGAGTCCCGGGAGCACAGATACGCAGTATTTT.

The rearrangement joins TRBV29-1 to TRBJ2-5; TRBD2 matches at 11 bases. Germline loops: CDR1 SQVTM, CDR2 ANQGSEA. CDR3 size: 17 residues. Germline trimming cut 4 bases from V and 5 bases from J; bases unmatched to any gene: 15. The CDR3 here is CSVGKTSGITRRETQYF. CDR3 sequence (DNA): TGCAGCGTTGGAAAGACTAGCGGGATAACTCGTCGGGAGACCCAGTACTTC.

The J gene is TRBJ1-3, the V gene TRBV27, with 9 positions matching TRBD1. This CDR3 comprises 15 residues. Losses at the gene ends were 5 bases for V and 3 bases for J; bases not matched to a gene: 5. Germline CDR1 MNHEY, CDR2 SMNVEV (reference sequence). The CDR3 DNA reads TGTGCCAGCAGTCCCAACAGGGGGCTTGGAAACACCATATATTTT. Translation gives CASSPNRGLGNTIYF.

The chain has TRBV9 and TRBJ2-1; 14 nucleotides match TRBD2. Trimming at V came to 4 bases and at J to 5 bases, leaving 8 bases not matched to a gene. Germline CDR1 and CDR2: SGDLS and YYNGEE. This CDR3 is built from 17 residues. For the CDR3, the DNA is TGTGCCAGCAGCCTCCAGACTAGCGGGAGGGGAAACAATGAGCAGTTCTTC. Encoded protein: CASSLQTSGRGNNEQFF.

The chain joins TRBV7-6 to TRBJ2-1; D remains ambiguous. Trimming shortened V by 0 bases and J by 12 bases, and 15 bases separated the two germline ends. The CDR3 length is 14 residues. Germline V gives CDR1 SGHVS, CDR2 FNYEAQ. CDR3: CASSLAGAPTMQFF. CDR3 sequence (DNA): TGTGCCAGCAGCTTAGCCGGAGCTCCAACGATGCAGTTCTTC.

This clone showed up just a few times. The rearrangement uses TRBV10-3 and TRBJ2-1, with 7 bases aligning to TRBD1. The trim removed 6 bases at V and 3 bases at J, leaving 2 bases unmatched. The CDR3 length is 13 residues. Germline CDR1 is ENHRY and CDR2 is SYGVKD. The CDR3 nucleotides read TGTGCCATCAGCTGGACAGGCTACAATGAGCAGTTCTTC. Translating gives CAISWTGYNEQFF.

This chain links TRBV2 with TRBJ1-4; D ambiguous. The V end lost 2 bases, the J end lost 1 base, and 8 bases lay between the germline ends. CDR3 length equals 15 residues. CDR1 SNHLY and CDR2 FYNNEI come from the germline V gene. The CDR3 here is CASSEIPETNEKLFF. The CDR3 nucleotides are TGTGCCAGCAGTGAAATCCCAGAAACTAATGAAAAACTGTTTTTT.

The V and J genes are TRBV5-1 and TRBJ2-3; TRBD2 agrees at 10 bases. J gave up 0 bases and V 4 bases, and 5 bases lay outside the gene matches. Per germline, CDR1 SGHRS and CDR2 YFSETQ. The length of the CDR3 is 16 residues. The CDR3 coding sequence is TGCGCCAGCAGCAGGGGACTAGCGACTAGCACAGATACGCAGTATTTT. Its translation: CASSRGLATSTDTQYF.